Listed below are T cell receptor beta chains from one sample, sequenced in a study of human T cells and chemical hapten exposure. TCRdb reprocessed the RACE reads with MiXCR, giving one entry per CDR3 protein. Found here are just under 350,000 distinct CDR3 sequences, around 7% of them singletons; the top ten hold approximately 8.9%. The sample in question was whole blood, obtained in connection with sensitization to the hapten diphenylcyclopropenone (DPC). These receptors were obtained from a young woman with alopecia areata. Some clones in this sample may be carry-over from other donors' samples. Both conserved end residues are part of each CDR3. A D gene is named only where the DNA matches it firmly. Where a row states a size, it is once, few, many or the class of an expanded clone; other rows omit it.

D	size	length	V	J	CDR3	DNA
-	-	13	TRBV29-1	TRBJ1-3	CSAARTLGNTIYF	TGCAGCGCCGCTAGGACCTTAGGAAACACCATATATTTT
-	few	14	TRBV7-6	TRBJ1-2	CASSSGTKSGGYTF	TGTGCCAGCAGTTCCGGGACAAAGAGCGGTGGCTACACCTTC
-	-	12	TRBV20-1	TRBJ1-2	CSAGGRTYGYTF	TGCAGTGCTGGCGGACGGACCTATGGCTACACCTTC
-	-	14	TRBV6-5	TRBJ1-1	CASSYTPWNTEAFF	TGTGCCAGCAGTTACACTCCGTGGAACACTGAAGCTTTCTTT
-	many	17	TRBV6-1	TRBJ2-3	CASSDSYSLVPTDTQYF	TGTGCCAGCAGTGATTCGTACAGCTTAGTGCCCACAGATACGCAGTATTTT
-	-	15	TRBV4-3	TRBJ1-6	CASSQDDSHNSPLHF	TGCGCCAGCAGCCAAGATGACAGTCATAATTCACCCCTCCACTTT
-	few	16	TRBV3-1	TRBJ2-3	CASSQVIGAETDTQYF	TGTGCCAGCAGCCAAGTAATCGGGGCAGAGACAGATACGCAGTATTTT
TRBD1	-	14	TRBV20-1	TRBJ1-2	CSAPRLTGGDGYTF	TGCAGTGCTCCACGCCTGACAGGGGGAGATGGCTACACCTTC
-	-	14	TRBV20-1	TRBJ1-4	CSARGVFSLEKLFF	TGCAGTGCGAGGGGAGTGTTCTCTCTGGAAAAACTGTTTTTT
-	few	16	TRBV5-6	TRBJ2-6	CASSLVQAAGANVLTF	TGTGCCAGCAGCTTGGTCCAGGCTGCAGGGGCCAACGTCCTGACTTTC
-	-	16	TRBV4-3	TRBJ1-5	CASSQDGAGGNQPQHF	TGCGCCAGCAGCCAAGATGGGGCAGGGGGCAATCAGCCCCAGCATTTT
TRBD1	many	14	TRBV7-9	TRBJ1-3	CASSLDRGRDTIYF	TGTGCCAGCAGCTTGGACAGGGGGCGAGACACCATATATTTT
-	many	14	TRBV7-2	TRBJ2-1	CASSLDSASNEQFF	TGTGCCAGCAGCTTAGATAGCGCGTCCAATGAGCAGTTCTTC
-	few	16	TRBV7-6	TRBJ2-1	CASSLEGADSYNEQFF	TGTGCCAGCAGCTTGGAGGGGGCGGACTCCTACAATGAGCAGTTCTTC
-	few	14	TRBV6-5	TRBJ1-1	CASSSVDTNTEAFF	TGTGCCAGCAGTTCCGTGGACACCAACACTGAAGCTTTCTTT